The present T cell receptor beta chain was sequenced within a study of liver allograft versus peripheral blood T cells. For the study at large: Liver transplant recipients had T cell receptor repertoires compared between transplanted liver and peripheral blood.

This clonotype is judged medium-sized. What it binds is not known. TCRdb processed the reads anew with MiXCR; each CDR3 protein has one entry. The table shows 14,000 or so distinct CDR3 sequences, with approximately 22% occurring only once. Whole-study results and caveats: In liver allografts, T cell receptor repertoires reportedly differed from the repertoires found in peripheral blood.

This CDR3 is built from 12 residues. Trimming took 5 bases from V and 8 from J, leaving 12 bases between them. Looked up from germline, CDR1 is KGHSH and CDR2 is LQKENI. The receptor was isolated from a human patient who had a liver transplant. Some T cells may be transferred from the graft donor. The chain links TRBV18 to TRBJ1-2; a weak D match, TRBD1 (6 bases). The CDR3 DNA follows: TGTGCCAGCTCAGGGGGCCAGGCCGGCTACACCTTC. Translating gives CASSGGQAGYTF.